One sample yielded the 13 T cell receptor beta chains listed below, sequenced in a study of blood T cell repertoires in COVID-19. The protocol was immunoSEQ multiplex PCR, while the TCRdb copy is restricted to in-frame clones and leaves out a portion. The sample lists 200,000 to 300,000 clones; over 75% were seen once. Source material: peripheral blood. The receptors shown here come from an elderly woman with acute or convalescent COVID-19.

The chain carries TRBV6-5 and TRBJ2-3, with D possibly matching TRBD2 (5 bases). CDR3 size: 14 residues. V was cut by 10 bases and J by 5 bases, with 19 bases left in between. From germline, CDR1 is MNHEY and CDR2 SVGAGI. The CDR3 loop reads CATKNGVLGDTQYF. Here the CDR3 DNA reads TGTGCCACCAAAAACGGGGTTTTGGGAGATACGCAGTATTTT.

This chain connects TRBV6-5 to TRBJ1-1; D not certain. Germline V CDR1 and CDR2: MNHEY, SVGAGI. CDR3 length equals 13 residues. The ends were cut back, 8 bases at V and 0 bases at J, with 10 bases in the middle. DNA of the CDR3: TGTGCCAGCTCGAGGGATATGAACACTGAAGCTTTCTTT. Protein: CASSRDMNTEAFF.

The V call is TRBV6-1, the J call TRBJ2-1; D call uncertain. The V and J ends lost 2 bases and 0 bases respectively, with 8 bases between them. The length of the CDR3 is 15 residues. CDR1 and CDR2 (germline): MNHNS, SASEGT. The CDR3 sequence: CASSESRSSYNEQFF. The DNA of the CDR3 is TGTGCCAGCAGTGAAAGCCGGAGCTCCTACAATGAGCAGTTCTTC.

V is TRBV28 and J is TRBJ1-2, with TRBD1 as a possible D gene (5 bases). V lost 3 bases to trimming and J lost 4 bases, with 15 bases between them. The CDR3 covers 15 residues. CDR1 and CDR2 from the germline V gene are MDHEN and SYDVKM. The CDR3 DNA reads TGTGCCAGCAGTTTCGACAAGGTGGGACTCTATGGCTACACCTTC. Amino acid sequence: CASSFDKVGLYGYTF.

The rearrangement joins TRBV27 to TRBJ2-3; D gene unclear. The germline V and J ends were trimmed by 0 bases and 7 bases, with 14 bases remaining between them. Germline CDR1 reads MNHEY; CDR2 reads SMNVEV (reference sequence). The CDR3 length is 15 residues. The CDR3 loop is CASSLSWNGVYTQYF. The CDR3 DNA sequence: TGTGCCAGCAGTTTATCGTGGAATGGAGTGTATACGCAGTATTTT.

V usage is TRBV30 and J usage is TRBJ2-2, with a possible D match to TRBD1 (7 bases). Trimming removed 0 bases from V and 4 bases from J, with 18 bases in between. Germline V CDR1 and CDR2: GTSNPN, SVGIG (reference sequence). CDR3 length: 17 amino acids. The CDR3 nucleotides read TGTGCCTGGAGTGTACTCCCGTCGCAGGGGGGCACCGGGGAGCTGTTTTTT. Its protein product is CAWSVLPSQGGTGELFF.

The V and J genes are TRBV7-9 and TRBJ1-2; D ambiguous. There are 14 residues in the CDR3. Looked up from germline, CDR1 is SEHNR and CDR2 is FQNEAQ (reference sequence). Trimming took 2 bases from V and 3 from J, leaving 10 bases between them. CDR3 amino acids: CASSLSLVDYGYTF. The CDR3 region has the DNA TGTGCCAGCAGCTTATCCCTAGTGGACTATGGCTACACCTTC.

The J gene is TRBJ1-2, the V gene TRBV14; D is ambiguous. V gave up 0 bases and J gave up 5 bases, with 22 bases separating them. In germline, CDR1 is SGHDN, CDR2 FVKESK. The CDR3 is made up of 18 amino acids. CDR3 DNA sequence: TGTGCCAGCAGCCAAGAAACGGCCTCATCCGGGGTAGGTTATGGCTACACCTTC. Translating gives CASSQETASSGVGYGYTF.

This clone has a handful of counts. The chain couples TRBV4-2 to TRBJ1-2, with 8 bases lining up with TRBD1. This CDR3 region has 15 residues. The V gene end was trimmed by 0 bases and the J gene end by 6 bases; junction bases not matched to a gene: 6. CDR1 and CDR2 from the germline V gene are LGHNA and YNFKEQ. The CDR3 nucleotides are TGTGCCAGCAGCCAAGAGAGGTCACAGGGGGATGGCTACACCTTC. Translated: CASSQERSQGDGYTF.

The chain carries TRBV10-3 and TRBJ2-1, with a weak D call TRBD1 (5 bases). This CDR3 region has 12 residues. The V gene's germline CDR1 is ENHRY and CDR2 SYGVKD. Trimming removed 6 bases at V and 5 bases at J, with 8 bases between. CDR3 amino acids: CAISGQNNEQFF. Written as DNA, the CDR3 is TGTGCCATCAGCGGACAAAACAATGAGCAGTTCTTC.

CDR3 amino acids: CASRWANEKLFF. The CDR3 DNA is TGTGCCAGCAGGTGGGCAAATGAAAAACTGTTTTTT. V usage is TRBV27 and J usage is TRBJ1-4; D is undetermined. With 6 bases removed from V and 5 bases from J, the gap between germline ends came to 7 bases. CDR3 length: 12 residues. CDR1 and CDR2 (germline): MNHEY, SMNVEV (reference sequence).

In DNA form, the CDR3 reads TGTGCCAGCAGTGCTTTACTGGGCACAGATACGCAGTATTTT. This sequence encodes CASSALLGTDTQYF. This chain joins TRBV27 and TRBJ2-3; D is uncertain. CDR3 size: 14 residues. Germline values: CDR1 MNHEY, CDR2 SMNVEV (reference sequence). V lost 5 bases and J lost 1, with 10 bases in between.

The table lists this clone with a count of one. The chain employs TRBV5-1 and TRBJ2-7; no clear D. Trimming left V 3 bases short and J 2 bases short, with 9 bases between. CDR3 length: 13 residues. Germline values: CDR1 SGHRS, CDR2 YFSETQ. The CDR3 nucleotides read TGCGCCAGCAGCTCTGACTTGACCTACGAGCAGTACTTC. It yields the protein CASSSDLTYEQYF.